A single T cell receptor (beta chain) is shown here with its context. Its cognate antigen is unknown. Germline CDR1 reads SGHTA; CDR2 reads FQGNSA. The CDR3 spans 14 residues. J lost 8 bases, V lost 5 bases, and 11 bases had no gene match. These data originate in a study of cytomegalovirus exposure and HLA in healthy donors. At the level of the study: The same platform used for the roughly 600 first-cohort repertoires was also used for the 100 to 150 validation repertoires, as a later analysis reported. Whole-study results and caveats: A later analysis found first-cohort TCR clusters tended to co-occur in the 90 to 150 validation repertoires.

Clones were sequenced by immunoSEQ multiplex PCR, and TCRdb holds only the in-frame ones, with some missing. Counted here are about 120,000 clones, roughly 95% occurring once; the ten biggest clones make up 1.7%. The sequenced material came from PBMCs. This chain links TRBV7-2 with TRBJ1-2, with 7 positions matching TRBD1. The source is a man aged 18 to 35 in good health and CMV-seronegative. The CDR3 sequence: CASSPRQGPRGYTF. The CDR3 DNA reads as TGTGCCAGCAGCCCCCGACAGGGACCGCGCGGCTACACCTTC.